This TCR beta chain was identified in a study of Ad26.COV2.S vaccination and SARS-CoV-2 variants. Looking at the study overall: Recipients of Ad26.COV2.S got it intramuscularly, once or twice 56 days apart.

Treatment reported: some 19 received Ad26.COV2.S at low or high dose, single or two shots; 5 received placebo; per-sample allocation not given. Collection of the samples took place on day 63 after the first injection of vaccine or placebo. Overall study findings and caveats: Quantification of TCR breadth and depth may have yielded underestimates of total T cell responses.

Details on this clone: Its specificity is not known.

The germline V and J ends were trimmed by 1 base and 3 bases, with 13 bases remaining between them. CDR1 is SGHDN and CDR2 is FVKESK in the germline V gene. This CDR3 is 15 amino acids long. Here immunoSEQ multiplex PCR was the method, and the copy in TCRdb shows in-frame clones only, minus some. The sample contains about 350,000 clones, 88% of which appear only once. The sequence was collected from a person aged 18-65 years who received the Ad26.COV2.S COVID-19 vaccine or a placebo. V usage is TRBV14 and J usage is TRBJ2-7; D possibly corresponds to TRBD1 (6 bases). The sample here was peripheral blood, taken in a trial of Ad26.COV2.S vaccine versus placebo. The CDR3 nucleotides are TGTGCCAGCAGCCAAGGTCAAGGACAGTTCTACGAGCAGTACTTC. It specifies CASSQGQGQFYEQYF.